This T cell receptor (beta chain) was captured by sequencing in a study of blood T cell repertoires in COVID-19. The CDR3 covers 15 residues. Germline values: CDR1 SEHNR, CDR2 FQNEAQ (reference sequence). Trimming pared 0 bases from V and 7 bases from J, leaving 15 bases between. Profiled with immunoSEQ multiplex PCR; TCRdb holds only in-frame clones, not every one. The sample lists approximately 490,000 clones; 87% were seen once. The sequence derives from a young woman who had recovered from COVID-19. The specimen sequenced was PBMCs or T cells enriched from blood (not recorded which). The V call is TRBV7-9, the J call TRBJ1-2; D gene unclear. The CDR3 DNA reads TGTGCCAGCAGCTTAGCGCGGGGAGGTGTGGGTGGCTACACCTTC. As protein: CASSLARGGVGGYTF. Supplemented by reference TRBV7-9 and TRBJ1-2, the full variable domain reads DTGVSQNPRHKITKRGQNVTFRCDPISEHNRLYWYRQTLGQGPEFLTYFQNEAQLEKSRLLSDRFSAERPKGSFSTLEIQRTEQGDSAMYLCASSLARGGVGGYTFGSGTRLTVV.